The clone carrying this T cell receptor (beta chain) was counted many times. The antigen is not known. Library preparation for TCR beta used quantitative 5'-RACE with molecular barcodes. TCRdb re-called the 5' RACE reads through MiXCR, storing one row per CDR3 protein. The top ten hold 4.5% to 6% of the sample, which has roughly 150,000 distinct CDR3 sequences, around a third seen once. Per germline, CDR1 SGHDN and CDR2 FVKESK. The CDR3 sequence is 15 residues long. V trimming: 5 bases; J trimming: 4 bases; junction bases outside the gene matches: 2. The source of the sample is a study of CD8 T cells in ankylosing spondylitis. Notes on the study in general: Blood of patients with ankylosing spondylitis appeared to be characterized by a TCR beta motif of several highly homologous variants. Disease-linked clones reportedly showed significant enrichment in matched ankylosing spondylitis synovial fluid. In reactive arthritis synovial fluid and blood, some motif variants had been reported before.

The sample taken for sequencing was synovial fluid, either unsorted or a sorted T cell fraction (not recorded which). The clonotype was recovered from a male donor with ankylosing spondylitis. This chain joins TRBV14 and TRBJ2-1; TRBD2 agrees at 13 bases. The chain's CDR3 is CASSELAGGYNEQFF. The CDR3 DNA reads as TGTGCCAGCAGCGAACTAGCGGGAGGGTACAATGAGCAGTTCTTC. Using reference TRBV14 and TRBJ2-1 for the parts outside the CDR3, the full variable domain is EAGVTQFPSHSVIEKGQTVTLRCDPISGHDNLYWYRRVMGKEIKFLLHFVKESKQDESGMPNNRFLAERTGGTYSTLKVQPAELEDSGVYFCASSELAGGYNEQFFGPGTRLTVL.